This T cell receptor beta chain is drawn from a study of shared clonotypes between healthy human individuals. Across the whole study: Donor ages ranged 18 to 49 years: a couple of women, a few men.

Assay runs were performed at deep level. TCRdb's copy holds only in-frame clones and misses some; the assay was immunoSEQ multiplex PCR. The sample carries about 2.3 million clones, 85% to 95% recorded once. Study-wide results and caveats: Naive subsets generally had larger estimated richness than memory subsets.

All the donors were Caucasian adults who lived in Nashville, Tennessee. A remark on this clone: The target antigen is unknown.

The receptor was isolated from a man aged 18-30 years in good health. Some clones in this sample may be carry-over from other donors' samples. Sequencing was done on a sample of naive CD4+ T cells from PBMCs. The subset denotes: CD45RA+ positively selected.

CDR3 protein: CASSLQVGVSGNTIYF. CDR3 coding DNA: TGTGCCAGCAGCCTTCAAGTGGGGGTCTCTGGAAACACCATATATTTT. The V gene is TRBV9, the J gene TRBJ1-3, with a possible D match to TRBD1 (5 bases). V lost 4 bases to trimming and J lost 0 bases, with 14 bases between them. CDR3 length: 16 amino acids. Germline V CDR1 and CDR2: SGDLS, YYNGEE.